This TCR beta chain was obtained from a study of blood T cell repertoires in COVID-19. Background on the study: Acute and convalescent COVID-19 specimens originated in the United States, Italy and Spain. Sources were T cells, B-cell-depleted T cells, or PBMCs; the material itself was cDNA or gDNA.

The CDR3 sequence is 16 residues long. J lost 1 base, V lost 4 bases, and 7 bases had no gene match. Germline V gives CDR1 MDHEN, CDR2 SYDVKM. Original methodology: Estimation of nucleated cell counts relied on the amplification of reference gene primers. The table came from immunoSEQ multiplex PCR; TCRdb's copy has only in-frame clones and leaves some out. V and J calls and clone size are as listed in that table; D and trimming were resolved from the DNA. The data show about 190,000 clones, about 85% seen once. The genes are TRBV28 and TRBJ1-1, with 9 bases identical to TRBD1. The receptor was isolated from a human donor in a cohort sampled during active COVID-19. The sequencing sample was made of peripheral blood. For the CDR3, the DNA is TGTGCCAGCAGTTCGAACAGGGGGCCAGGGAACACTGAAGCTTTCTTT. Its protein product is CASSSNRGPGNTEAFF.